This TCR beta chain originates from a study of chemoradiotherapy in HPV16-positive cancers. Study-wide results and limits: HPV-specific T cells were functionally defined from only a couple of HPV16-positive patients.

The V end was cut by 0 bases, the J end by 5 bases, with 11 bases between. Germline V gene data show CDR1 as MGHRA and CDR2 as YSYEKL. The CDR3 totals 15 residues. Concerning this clone: Its antigen is unidentified.

Sequenced by immunoSEQ multiplex PCR; TCRdb stores in-frame clones only, minus some. The table lists around 14,000 clones, approximately 90% of them singletons. This clonotype originated in a human donor with HPV-associated anogenital cancer. This specimen consisted of blood, obtained from a patient who underwent chemoradiotherapy. The chain joins TRBV4-1 to TRBJ2-1; D not certain. The CDR3 DNA reads as TGCGCCAGCAGCCAAGATCTGCCAGGACACAATGAGCAGTTCTTC. Protein: CASSQDLPGHNEQFF.